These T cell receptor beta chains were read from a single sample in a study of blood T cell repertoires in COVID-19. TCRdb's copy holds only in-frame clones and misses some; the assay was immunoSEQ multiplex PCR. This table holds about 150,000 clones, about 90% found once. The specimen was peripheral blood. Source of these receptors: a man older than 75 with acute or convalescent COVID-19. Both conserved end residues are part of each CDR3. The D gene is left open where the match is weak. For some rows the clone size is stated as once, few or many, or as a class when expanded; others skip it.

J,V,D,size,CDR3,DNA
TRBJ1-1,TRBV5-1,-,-,CASSLVGTTNTEAFF,TGCGCCAGCAGCTTGGTGGGGACAACCAACACTGAAGCTTTCTTT
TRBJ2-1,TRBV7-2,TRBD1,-,CASSLGGQGVAEQFF,TGTGCCAGCAGCTTAGGGGGACAGGGGGTCGCTGAGCAGTTCTTC
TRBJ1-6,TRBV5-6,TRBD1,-,CASSGGQVYNSPLHF,TGTGCCAGCAGCGGGGGACAGGTCTATAATTCACCCCTCCACTTT
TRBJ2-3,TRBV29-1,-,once,CSVEGDSWDTQYF,TGCAGCGTTGAGGGAGATAGTTGGGATACGCAGTATTTT
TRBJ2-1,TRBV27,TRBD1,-,CASSLLGTGNNEQFF,TGTGCCAGCAGTCTCCTCGGGACAGGGAACAATGAGCAGTTCTTC
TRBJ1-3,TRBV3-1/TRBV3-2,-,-,CASSQDHRNTIYF,TGTGCCAGCAGCCAAGATCACAGAAACACCATATATTTT
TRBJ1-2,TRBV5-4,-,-,CASSLAGGTNYGYTF,TGTGCCAGCAGCTTGGCCGGGGGGACTAACTATGGCTACACCTTC
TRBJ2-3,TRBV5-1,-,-,CASSPGVGTDTQYF,TGCGCCAGCAGCCCCGGAGTAGGCACAGATACGCAGTATTTT
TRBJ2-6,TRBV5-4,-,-,CASSQSGANVLTF,TGTGCCAGCAGCCAGTCTGGGGCCAACGTCCTGACTTTC
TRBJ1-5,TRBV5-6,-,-,CASSPGPRSNQPQHF,TGTGCCAGCAGCCCAGGCCCCAGAAGCAATCAGCCCCAGCATTTT
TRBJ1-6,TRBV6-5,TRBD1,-,CASKWDSFSPLHF,TGTGCCAGCAAGTGGGACAGTTTTTCACCCCTCCACTTT
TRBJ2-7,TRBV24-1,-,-,CATSDLTDEQYF,TGTGCCACCAGTGATTTGACTGACGAGCAGTACTTC
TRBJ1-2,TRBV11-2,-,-,CASSLDYFLGSYTF,TGTGCCAGCAGCTTAGATTATTTCCTCGGTTCCTACACCTTC
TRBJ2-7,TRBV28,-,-,CASSPLFSSYEQYF,TGTGCCAGCAGCCCACTATTTAGCTCCTACGAGCAGTACTTC
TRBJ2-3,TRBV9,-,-,CASSVSFTDTQYF,TGTGCCAGCAGCGTGAGCTTCACAGATACGCAGTATTTT
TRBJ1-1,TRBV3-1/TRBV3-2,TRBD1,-,CASSDTGAVGTEAFF,TGTGCCAGCAGTGACACAGGGGCTGTTGGCACTGAAGCTTTCTTT
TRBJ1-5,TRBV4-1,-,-,CASSEGAGALGQPQHF,TGCGCCAGCAGCGAAGGGGCGGGGGCCTTAGGTCAGCCCCAGCATTTT
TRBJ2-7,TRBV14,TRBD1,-,CASSPEDRAYEQYF,TGTGCCAGCAGCCCCGAGGACAGGGCCTACGAGCAGTACTTC
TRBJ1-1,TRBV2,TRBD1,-,CASTFRGAGSGTEAFF,TGTGCCAGCACTTTCAGGGGGGCAGGGTCAGGGACTGAAGCTTTCTTT
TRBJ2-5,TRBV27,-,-,CASSFAGWETQYF,TGTGCCAGCAGTTTTGCAGGCTGGGAGACCCAGTACTTC
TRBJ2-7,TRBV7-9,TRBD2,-,CASSFSGASYEQYF,TGTGCCAGCAGCTTCAGCGGGGCTTCATACGAGCAGTACTTC
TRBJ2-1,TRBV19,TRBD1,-,CASSIDSGGQAQFF,TGTGCCAGTAGTATAGATTCGGGCGGACAGGCGCAGTTCTTC
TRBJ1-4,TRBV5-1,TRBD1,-,CASSSGQAGEKLFF,TGCGCCAGCAGCTCCGGACAGGCGGGTGAAAAACTGTTTTTT
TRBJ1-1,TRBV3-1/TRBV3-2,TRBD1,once,CASSQWGQGTSEAFF,TGTGCCAGCAGCCAGTGGGGACAGGGTACGTCTGAAGCTTTCTTT
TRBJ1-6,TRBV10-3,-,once,CAISDKLRGKPLHF,TGTGCCATCAGTGATAAGTTGCGAGGAAAACCCCTCCACTTT
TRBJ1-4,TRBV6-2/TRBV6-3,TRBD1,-,CASSYVGGRTNEKLFF,TGTGCCAGCAGTTACGTAGGGGGCAGAACTAATGAAAAACTGTTTTTT
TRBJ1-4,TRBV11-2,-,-,CASSFWQNNEKLFF,TGTGCCAGCAGCTTCTGGCAGAACAATGAAAAACTGTTTTTT
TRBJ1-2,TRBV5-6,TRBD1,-,CASSSPTGGKGGYTF,TGTGCCAGCAGCTCGCCGACAGGGGGCAAAGGAGGCTACACCTTC
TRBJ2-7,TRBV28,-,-,CASSDDSTYEQYF,TGTGCCAGCAGCGACGACAGCACCTACGAGCAGTACTTC
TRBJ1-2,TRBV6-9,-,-,CASSEGREDYGYTF,TGTGCCAGCAGTGAGGGACGGGAGGACTATGGCTACACCTTC
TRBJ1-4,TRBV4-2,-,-,CASSQNEGGANEKLFF,TGTGCCAGCAGCCAAAACGAAGGGGGGGCTAATGAAAAACTGTTTTTT
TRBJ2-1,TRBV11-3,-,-,CASSLDSDNEQFF,TGTGCCAGCAGCCTGGACTCGGACAATGAGCAGTTCTTC
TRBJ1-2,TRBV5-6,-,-,CASSLATANYGYTF,TGTGCCAGCAGCTTGGCGACAGCTAACTATGGCTACACCTTC
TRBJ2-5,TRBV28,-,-,CASSFAGETQYF,TGTGCCAGCAGTTTCGCGGGAGAGACCCAGTACTTC
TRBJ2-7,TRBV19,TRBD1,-,CASSTAGTGGFYEQYF,TGTGCCAGTAGTACGGCTGGGACAGGGGGTTTCTACGAGCAGTACTTC
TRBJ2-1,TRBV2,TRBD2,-,CASSEVRGGYNEQFF,TGTGCCAGCAGTGAGGTCCGGGGGGGTTACAATGAGCAGTTCTTC
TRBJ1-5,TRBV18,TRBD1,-,CASSPGTGGIQPQHF,TGTGCCAGCTCACCAGGGACAGGGGGCATTCAGCCCCAGCATTTT
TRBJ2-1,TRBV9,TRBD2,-,CASSVGVGGGEAEYFREYNEQFF,TGTGCCAGCAGCGTAGGAGTAGGCGGGGGGGAAGCGGAGTACTTTCGGGAATACAATGAGCAGTTCTTC
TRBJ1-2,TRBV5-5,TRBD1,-,CASSLQGQVHGYTF,TGTGCCAGCAGCCTACAGGGGCAAGTCCATGGCTACACCTTC
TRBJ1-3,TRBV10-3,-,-,CATTGQTSGNTIYF,TGTGCCACCACGGGACAAACCTCTGGAAACACCATATATTTT
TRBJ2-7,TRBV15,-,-,CATSSGAPLLEQYF,TGTGCCACCAGCAGTGGAGCCCCGCTTCTCGAGCAGTACTTC
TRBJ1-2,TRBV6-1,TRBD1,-,CASSEVGQGVSYGYTF,TGTGCCAGCAGTGAAGTCGGACAGGGCGTTAGCTATGGCTACACCTTC
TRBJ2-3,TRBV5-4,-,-,CASSPSLGTGDTQYF,TGTGCCAGCAGCCCCTCACTTGGAACCGGGGATACGCAGTATTTT
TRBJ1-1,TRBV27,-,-,CASSYQTALGAEAFF,TGTGCCAGCAGCTACCAGACAGCCCTTGGTGCTGAAGCTTTCTTT
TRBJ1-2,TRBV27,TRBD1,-,CASSLLGQGIYGYTF,TGTGCCAGCAGTTTATTGGGACAGGGTATCTATGGCTACACCTTC
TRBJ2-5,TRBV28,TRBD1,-,CASREQGKKTQYF,TGTGCCAGCAGGGAACAGGGGAAGAAGACCCAGTACTTC
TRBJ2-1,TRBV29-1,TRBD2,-,CSGNPPTSGIYNEQFF,TGCAGCGGAAACCCTCCGACTAGCGGGATATACAATGAGCAGTTCTTC
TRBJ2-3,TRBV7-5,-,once,CVRSLRLGDRFTDTQYF,TGTGTCAGAAGCTTAAGGTTAGGGGACAGGTTCACAGATACGCAGTATTTT
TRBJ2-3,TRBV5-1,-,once,CASSFKLLKDTQYF,TGCGCCAGCAGCTTTAAACTTTTGAAGGATACGCAGTATTTT
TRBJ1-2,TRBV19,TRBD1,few,CATRDRVYGYTF,TGTGCCACCCGGGACAGGGTTTATGGCTACACCTTC
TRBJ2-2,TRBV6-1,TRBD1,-,CASSELGGQARRNTGELFF,TGTGCCAGCAGTGAATTAGGGGGCCAGGCCCGCCGAAACACCGGGGAGCTGTTTTTT
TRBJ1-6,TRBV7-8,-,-,CASSSTGSRRYNSPLHF,TGTGCCAGCAGCTCAACTGGGTCCAGGAGGTATAATTCACCCCTCCACTTT
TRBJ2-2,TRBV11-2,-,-,CASSPTNRDMRELFF,TGTGCCAGCAGCCCTACTAACAGGGATATGCGGGAGCTGTTTTTT
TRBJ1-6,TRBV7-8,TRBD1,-,CASSLVGTGVSPLHF,TGTGCCAGCAGCTTAGTGGGGACAGGAGTATCACCCCTCCACTTT
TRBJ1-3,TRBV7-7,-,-,CASSDTGNSGNTIYF,TGTGCCAGCAGCGACACAGGGAACTCTGGAAACACCATATATTTT
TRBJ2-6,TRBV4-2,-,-,CASSQDSGAGANVLTF,TGTGCCAGCAGCCAAGATTCTGGGGCCGGGGCCAACGTCCTGACTTTC
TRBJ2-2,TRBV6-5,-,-,CASSLGPPNTGELFF,TGTGCCAGCAGCCTGGGGCCACCGAACACCGGGGAGCTGTTTTTT
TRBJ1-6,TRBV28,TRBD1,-,CASSFGDRDNSPLHF,TGTGCCAGCAGTTTTGGGGACAGGGATAATTCACCCCTCCACTTT
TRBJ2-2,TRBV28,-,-,CASSPPPAGTGELFF,TGTGCCAGCAGTCCCCCGCCTGCGGGGACCGGGGAGCTGTTTTTT